The text below deals with one T cell receptor (beta chain). The data stem from a study of T-cell reconstitution after alpha-beta-depleted transplantation in children. This CDR3 spans 14 amino acids. CDR1 is MGHRA, CDR2 YSYEKL, per germline. V was cut by 0 bases and J by 4 bases, with 7 bases left in between. Preparing the TCRbeta library involved the use of unique molecular identifiers. TCRdb fed the PCR reads into MiXCR, producing one record per CDR3 protein. This sample has around 960,000 distinct CDR3 sequences, with roughly 29% found just once. Sequenced material: PBMCs, mostly from graft donor cells, taken 360 days after TCRalphabeta/CD19-depleted stem cell transplant. This TCR was recovered from a boy less than two years old who had a stem cell transplant for SCID, so the T cells may come from the graft donor. The gene calls are TRBV4-1 and TRBJ2-1; D is ambiguous. CDR3 loop: CASSQEFGYNEQFF. For the CDR3, the DNA is TGCGCCAGCAGCCAAGAATTCGGGTACAATGAGCAGTTCTTC.